The 9 T cell receptor beta chains below come from one sample, sequenced in a study of T cell repertoires in cytomegalovirus infection. TCRdb ran MiXCR on the reads and lists one entry per CDR3 protein. The sample contains 380,000 or so distinct CDR3 sequences, about 35% of which appear only once. These receptors lack a known antigen. The sample consisted of cultured PBMCs, taken from culture after CMV antigen stimulation. Receptor source: a human donor in good health (CMV status not recorded). Some clones in this sample may be carry-over from other donors' samples.

This chain uses TRBV29-1 with TRBJ2-3, with TRBD2 identical over 8 bases. The J segment lost 5 bases and the V segment lost 4 bases, leaving 8 bases of the junction unmatched. The CDR3 runs to 14 residues. CDR1 SQVTM and CDR2 ANQGSEA come from the germline V gene. The CDR3 coding sequence is TGCAGCGTTGCGGCTAGCGGGCAGAAAGATACGCAGTATTTT. Its translation: CSVAASGQKDTQYF.

The CDR3 DNA reads TGTGCCAGCAGTGATTACAGCGGGAGCGGGGATACGCAGTATTTT. This codes for CASSDYSGSGDTQYF. This rearrangement joins TRBV28 to TRBJ2-3; the match to TRBD2 covers 8 bases. Trimming at V came to 5 bases and at J to 6 bases, leaving 10 bases not matched to a gene. The V gene's germline CDR1 is MDHEN and CDR2 SYDVKM. The CDR3 loop spans 15 amino acids.

This clonotype was detected once. The chain employs TRBV28 and TRBJ2-1; D may correspond to TRBD1 or TRBD2 (6 bases each). Trimming took off 6 bases at V and 0 bases at J, with 12 bases between the two ends. The CDR3 has 15 amino acids. CDR1 is MDHEN and CDR2 is SYDVKM in the germline V gene. The DNA of the CDR3 is TGTGCCAGCAGATGGGGGGCCCTCTCCTACAATGAGCAGTTCTTC. This codes for CASRWGALSYNEQFF. The entire variable domain, with the rest obtained from reference TRBV28 and TRBJ2-1, is as follows: DVKVTQSSRYLVKRTGEKVFLECVQDMDHENMFWYRQDPGLGLRLIYFSYDVKMKEKGDIPEGYSVSREKKERFSLILESASTNQTSMYLCASRWGALSYNEQFFGPGTRLTVL.

V gene TRBV24-1 combines with J gene TRBJ1-2; D not resolved. The V and J ends lost 4 bases and 8 bases respectively, with 7 bases between them. Germline values: CDR1 KGHDR, CDR2 SFDVKD. The CDR3 is 11 amino acids. The CDR3 coding sequence is TGTGCCACCAGTGACGTGGGGGGCTACACCTTC. Translation: CATSDVGGYTF.

There are a few counts of this clonotype. This chain uses TRBV14 with TRBJ2-5; perhaps TRBD2 as D (6 bases). The CDR3 contains 13 residues. Trimming cost V 3 bases and J 5 bases, with 10 bases left between them. The V gene's germline CDR1 is SGHDN and CDR2 FVKESK. This CDR3 reads CASSHSGGETQYF. In DNA, the CDR3 is TGTGCCAGCAGCCACAGCGGAGGGGAGACCCAGTACTTC. The full variable domain, in which reference TRBV14 and TRBJ2-5 provide the parts outside the CDR3, is EAGVTQFPSHSVIEKGQTVTLRCDPISGHDNLYWYRRVMGKEIKFLLHFVKESKQDESGMPNNRFLAERTGGTYSTLKVQPAELEDSGVYFCASSHSGGETQYFGPGTRLLVL.

The sample holds a few counts of this clonotype. The chain joins TRBV20-1 to TRBJ2-1; weak D call: TRBD2 (6 bases). CDR1 is DFQATT and CDR2 is SNEGSKA in the germline V gene (reference sequence). Trimming took off 7 bases at V and 5 bases at J, with 15 bases between the two ends. The CDR3 covers 13 residues. This CDR3 is CSVPLAGHNEQFF. The CDR3 coding sequence is TGCAGTGTTCCCTTGGCGGGGCACAATGAGCAGTTCTTC.

This clonotype was detected only a few times. V is TRBV30 and J is TRBJ1-3, with 8 bases fitting TRBD1. V trimming: 0 bases; J trimming: 2 bases; junction bases outside the gene matches: 0. CDR1 and CDR2 (germline): GTSNPN, SVGIG (reference sequence). The CDR3 spans 14 residues. The CDR3 loop is CAWSVRGPGNTIYF. DNA for the CDR3: TGTGCCTGGAGTGTCAGGGGGCCTGGAAACACCATATATTTT.

This clonotype appeared many times. This rearrangement joins TRBV19 to TRBJ2-2; 13 nucleotides align to TRBD2. Per the germline V gene, CDR1 is LNHDA and CDR2 is SQIVND (reference sequence). The CDR3 has 17 amino acids. V trimming: 6 bases; J trimming: 5 bases; junction bases outside the gene matches: 9. Here the CDR3 DNA reads TGTGCCAGTAGCGCGGGACTAGCGGGACTCCGGACCGGGGAGCTGTTTTTT. Its protein product is CASSAGLAGLRTGELFF. The whole variable domain, filled in from reference TRBV19 and TRBJ2-2, reads DGGITQSPKYLFRKEGQNVTLSCEQNLNHDAMYWYRQDPGQGLRLIYYSQIVNDFQKGDIAEGYSVSREKKESFPLTVTSAQKNPTAFYLCASSAGLAGLRTGELFFGEGSRLTVL.

The V and J genes are TRBV7-6 and TRBJ1-2; TRBD1 matches 8 bases. Germline V gene data show CDR1 as SGHVS and CDR2 as FNYEAQ. The CDR3 contains 15 residues. The J segment lost 6 bases and the V segment lost 4 bases, leaving 10 bases of the junction unmatched. The CDR3 DNA sequence: TGTGCCAGCAGCTGGACAGGGCCCACCGGGGATGGCTACACCTTC. This gives the protein CASSWTGPTGDGYTF.